The rows below give T cell receptor beta chains drawn from one sample of a study of shared clonotypes between healthy human individuals. Produced via immunoSEQ multiplex PCR; TCRdb's table is partial and in-frame only. The sample carries about 2,100,000 clones, 85% to 95% recorded once. The sample consisted of naive CD8+ T cells from PBMCs. These TCRs come from a man between 18 and 35 years old in good health. Some clones in this sample may be carry-over from other donors' samples. Both conserved end residues are part of each CDR3. D genes are given only for firm matches. Not all rows give a size; the values are once, few, many and, for expanded clones, a class.

V gene	clone size	J gene	D gene	CDR3 protein	CDR3 DNA
TRBV9	.	TRBJ2-2	TRBD2	CASSVGGGSTGELFF	TGTGCCAGCAGCGTAGGTGGCGGGAGCACCGGGGAGCTGTTTTTT
TRBV14	.	TRBJ1-4	.	CASSQDVSPGEKLFF	TGTGCCAGCAGCCAAGATGTATCCCCGGGAGAAAAACTGTTTTTT
TRBV27	.	TRBJ2-7	TRBD1	CASSPKAQTGSSYEQYF	TGTGCCAGCAGTCCCAAGGCCCAGACAGGGAGCTCCTACGAGCAGTACTTC
TRBV29-1	.	TRBJ2-2	TRBD1	CSGQGQGHTGELFF	TGCAGTGGACAGGGACAGGGGCACACCGGGGAGCTGTTTTTT
TRBV11-2	.	TRBJ2-5	TRBD2	CATTWTSGRGPETQYF	TGTGCCACTACGTGGACTAGCGGGAGAGGCCCGGAGACCCAGTACTTC
TRBV11-2	.	TRBJ2-7	.	CASSLVLAKQYF	TGTGCCAGCAGCTTAGTTTTGGCAAAGCAGTACTTC
TRBV6-5	once	TRBJ2-7	TRBD1	CASSITPGQGYEQYF	TGTGCCAGCAGTATAACTCCCGGACAGGGCTACGAGCAGTACTTC
TRBV7-6	once	TRBJ2-1	.	CASSLDAEYNEQFF	TGTGCCAGCAGCTTAGATGCGGAATACAATGAGCAGTTCTTC
TRBV27	.	TRBJ2-7	TRBD1	CASSSPGQGAYEQYF	TGTGCCAGCAGTTCACCGGGACAGGGGGCCTACGAGCAGTACTTC
TRBV9	once	TRBJ2-2	TRBD2	CASSSGTSGINTGELFF	TGTGCCAGCAGCTCCGGGACTAGCGGGATTAACACCGGGGAGCTGTTTTTT
TRBV18	.	TRBJ1-2	TRBD1	CASSPPGSGQINYGYTF	TGTGCCAGCTCACCACCAGGGTCGGGACAGATTAACTATGGCTACACCTTC
TRBV4-1	.	TRBJ1-4	.	CASSQGRSTNEKLFF	TGCGCCAGCAGCCAAGGGAGATCAACTAATGAAAAACTGTTTTTT
TRBV7-6	.	TRBJ2-7	TRBD1	CASSLYPTGYEQYF	TGTGCCAGCAGCCTATACCCGACAGGGTACGAGCAGTACTTC
TRBV19	once	TRBJ1-1	.	CASSPDLEFAEAFF	TGTGCCAGTAGTCCCGACCTTGAGTTCGCTGAAGCTTTCTTT
TRBV27	few	TRBJ2-1	.	CASSFMGGDPYNEQFF	TGTGCCAGCAGTTTTATGGGGGGAGACCCCTACAATGAGCAGTTCTTC
TRBV5-1	.	TRBJ1-2	.	CASRRVGGTFYGYTF	TGCGCCAGCAGGAGGGTTGGAGGGACGTTTTATGGCTACACCTTC
TRBV4-1	.	TRBJ2-1	TRBD2	CASSKIAGGYNEQFF	TGCGCCAGCAGCAAAATAGCGGGAGGCTACAATGAGCAGTTCTTC
TRBV18	.	TRBJ2-7	.	CASSEREGRSYEQYF	TGTGCCAGCTCCGAGAGAGAGGGACGCTCCTACGAGCAGTACTTC
TRBV9	.	TRBJ2-5	.	CASSYRGGRETQYF	TGTGCCAGCAGCTACAGAGGGGGGCGTGAGACCCAGTACTTC
TRBV5-6	.	TRBJ1-3	.	CASSLGRGNTIYF	TGTGCCAGCAGCTTGGGACGAGGAAACACCATATATTTT
TRBV10-3	.	TRBJ1-2	.	CAISAGTQGYGYTF	TGTGCCATCAGTGCCGGGACACAAGGTTATGGCTACACCTTC
TRBV14	.	TRBJ1-2	.	CASSQSSKGLSYGYTF	TGTGCCAGCAGCCAAAGTTCCAAAGGACTAAGCTATGGCTACACCTTC